One sample yielded the 22 T cell receptor beta chains listed below, sequenced in a study of T-cell reconstitution after alpha-beta-depleted transplantation in children. Using unique molecular identifiers, the investigators prepared the TCRbeta library. Each CDR3 protein is one row after TCRdb ran MiXCR on the PCR reads. The data show approximately 200,000 distinct CDR3 sequences, with 5.5% to 7% seen just once and about 5% held by the top ten. The specimen comprised PBMCs, sampled before TCRalphabeta/CD19-depleted stem cell transplant. These receptors came from a girl less than two years old with combined immunodeficiency, due to receive a stem cell transplant.

The table lists this clonotype with a few counts. The chain employs TRBV12-3 or TRBV12-4 and TRBJ1-2; no firm D call. V dropped 3 bases and J dropped 3 bases, with 14 bases sitting between them. This CDR3 is built from 15 residues. The CDR3 loop is CASSFQGLQDYGYTF. The CDR3 DNA reads TGTGCCAGCAGTTTCCAAGGGCTTCAGGACTATGGCTACACCTTC.

This clonotype was found many times. The rearrangement links TRBV2 to TRBJ2-3; possibly TRBD1 for D (6 bases). The CDR3 totals 14 residues. The V gene lost 9 bases and the J gene lost 2 bases, with 15 bases spanning the gap. CDR1 is SNHLY and CDR2 is FYNNEI in the germline V gene. Here the CDR3 reads CASPRDIFTDTQYF. CDR3 sequence (DNA): TGTGCCAGTCCCCGGGACATTTTCACAGATACGCAGTATTTT.

This clonotype was observed at least ten times. The CDR3 DNA follows: TGCGCCAGCAGCCAAGATAGGCCAGAAAATAGCAATCAGCCCCAGCATTTT. As protein: CASSQDRPENSNQPQHF. This sequence joins TRBV4-1 and TRBJ1-5; D is ambiguous. The CDR3 consists of 17 residues. Germline lookup yields CDR1 MGHRA and CDR2 YSYEKL. With 0 bases removed from V and 0 bases from J, the gap between germline ends came to 12 bases.

This clonotype was seen many times. The rearrangement links TRBV4-1 to TRBJ2-7; D might be TRBD1 (5 bases). V lost 0 bases, J lost 0 bases, and 9 bases lay in between. This CDR3 contains 15 residues. Germline CDR1 MGHRA, CDR2 YSYEKL. The chain's CDR3 is CASSQDSTASYEQYF. The CDR3 DNA follows: TGCGCCAGCAGCCAAGATTCGACAGCCTCCTACGAGCAGTACTTC.

This clonotype was counted only a few times. The rearrangement joins TRBV6-6 to TRBJ2-4, with D unclear. CDR3 length: 11 amino acids. From germline, CDR1 is MNHNY and CDR2 SVGAGI (reference sequence). V was trimmed by 2 bases and J by 8 bases, leaving 4 bases between them. CDR3 residues: CASSYRDIQYF. In DNA, the CDR3 is TGTGCCAGCAGTTACCGGGACATTCAGTACTTC.

This clonotype showed up many times. The chain employs TRBV7-3 and TRBJ2-4; 7 bases map to TRBD2. This CDR3 region has 16 residues. Germline CDR1 is SGHTA and CDR2 is FQGTGA. J lost 0 bases, V lost 8 bases, and 10 bases had no gene match. In DNA, the CDR3 is TGTGCCAGCCCCTTTAGGAGCGGGACAGCCAAAAACATTCAGTACTTC. The encoded protein is CASPFRSGTAKNIQYF.

The rearrangement uses TRBV23-1 and TRBJ2-3; D may match TRBD1 or TRBD2 (6 bases each). TRBV23-1 is sorted into the ORF group, with uncertain function. The CDR3 has 15 residues. Between the trimmed V and J ends, which lost 4 bases and 5 bases, there was a span of 16 bases. The CDR3 DNA is TGCGCCAGCAGTCTCTACAGGGAGGTGCAAGATACGCAGTATTTT. As protein: CASSLYREVQDTQYF.

This clonotype has a count of ten or more. The chain is built from TRBV7-9 and TRBJ1-2; D is unresolved. V was pared by 5 bases and J by 2 bases, with 6 bases between. The CDR3 extends over 12 amino acids. The V gene's germline CDR1 is SEHNR and CDR2 FQNEAQ (reference sequence). As DNA, the CDR3 is TGTGCCAGCAGCAGCGACAACTATGGCTACACCTTC. It specifies CASSSDNYGYTF.

This clonotype appeared many times. V is TRBV29-1 and J is TRBJ1-1; no clear D. V lost 5 bases and J lost 11, with 9 bases in between. Germline CDR1 reads SQVTM; CDR2 reads ANQGSEA. This CDR3 spans 9 amino acids. This CDR3 reads CSVSGSAFF. In DNA form, the CDR3 reads TGCAGCGTTTCAGGTTCGGCTTTCTTT.

This chain connects TRBV19 to TRBJ2-1; TRBD2 aligns across 8 bases. This CDR3 region has 21 residues. Germline V gene data show CDR1 as LNHDA and CDR2 as SQIVND (reference sequence). V lost 3 bases and J lost 0; bases outside the gene matches: 19. The CDR3 sequence is CASSIPQGKVVAGSSYNEQFF. CDR3 nucleotides: TGTGCCAGTAGTATCCCTCAAGGAAAGGTGGTAGCGGGAAGCTCCTACAATGAGCAGTTCTTC. Supplemented by reference TRBV19 and TRBJ2-1, the full variable domain reads DGGITQSPKYLFRKEGQNVTLSCEQNLNHDAMYWYRQDPGQGLRLIYYSQIVNDFQKGDIAEGYSVSREKKESFPLTVTSAQKNPTAFYLCASSIPQGKVVAGSSYNEQFFGPGTRLTVL.

The J gene is TRBJ2-3, the V gene TRBV7-2, with a weak D call TRBD1 (6 bases). V was trimmed by 1 base and J by 6 bases, leaving 17 bases between them. Germline lookup yields CDR1 SGHTA and CDR2 FQGNSA. The CDR3 has 16 residues. The CDR3 is CASSLGHNRVGDTQYF. Written as DNA, the CDR3 is TGTGCCAGCAGCTTAGGACACAACAGGGTAGGGGATACGCAGTATTTT.

The sample holds many counts of this clonotype. The rearrangement uses TRBV7-9 and TRBJ2-7, with D unclear. The germline V gene encodes CDR1 SEHNR and CDR2 FQNEAQ (reference sequence). V dropped 2 bases and J dropped 2 bases, with 10 bases sitting between them. The CDR3 is made up of 14 amino acids. The CDR3 is CASSLYNSPYEQYF. The CDR3 nucleotides are TGTGCCAGCAGCTTATACAACAGCCCCTACGAGCAGTACTTC.

This clonotype was detected a few times. This CDR3 is CASSRTVGYEQYF. As DNA, the CDR3 is TGCGCCAGCAGCCGGACAGTAGGGTACGAGCAGTACTTC. J is TRBJ2-7 and V is TRBV5-1; TRBD1 is a possible D gene (6 bases). V lost 4 bases and J 4 bases, leaving 12 bases between the germline ends. The CDR3 loop spans 13 amino acids. CDR1 SGHRS and CDR2 YFSETQ come from the germline V gene.

The chain has TRBV5-1 and TRBJ1-1; D is unresolved. V lost 0 bases and J lost 3, with 6 bases in between. Germline loops: CDR1 SGHRS, CDR2 YFSETQ. This CDR3 is built from 13 residues. CDR3 nucleotides: TGCGCCAGCAGCTTGGCGGACTACACTGAAGCTTTCTTT. Translation gives CASSLADYTEAFF.

This clonotype came up many times. The chain links TRBV12-3 or TRBV12-4 to TRBJ1-2; D is unclear. V was pared by 2 bases and J by 5 bases, with 9 bases between. CDR3 length: 13 amino acids. The CDR3 DNA reads as TGTGCCAGCAGTTTACAGACTGATTATGGCTACACCTTC. Protein: CASSLQTDYGYTF.

This clonotype was seen repeatedly, ten times or more. V usage is TRBV20-1 and J usage is TRBJ2-1; tentative D call: TRBD1 (5 bases). The CDR3 loop spans 15 amino acids. Germline assignment: CDR1 DFQATT and CDR2 SNEGSKA (reference sequence). The V gene lost 5 bases and the J gene lost 8 bases, with 22 bases spanning the gap. In nucleotides, the CDR3 is TGCAGTGCTGAGTATGGGGCTAGGGTCCTCGATGAGCAGTTCTTC. Amino acids: CSAEYGARVLDEQFF.

This clonotype was seen repeatedly, ten times or more. This chain connects TRBV21-1 to TRBJ2-1; TRBD1 reflects the table's D call only, with no check against the DNA. TRBV21-1 is deemed a pseudogene. This CDR3 is 16 amino acids long. As DNA, the CDR3 is TGTGCCAGCAGCTCCCACAGGGGCCCCTCCTACAATGAGCAGTTCTTC. Translating gives CASSSHRGPSYNEQFF.

This clonotype has a count of ten or more. The chain links TRBV28 to TRBJ2-3; TRBD1 agrees at 11 bases. This CDR3 region has 18 residues. J lost 1 base, V lost 3 bases, and 9 bases had no gene match. From germline, CDR1 is MDHEN and CDR2 SYDVKM. The CDR3 DNA reads as TGTGCCAGCAGTTTTCCCGGGACAGGGGGGCTAGGCACAGATACGCAGTATTTT. Protein: CASSFPGTGGLGTDTQYF.

This clonotype was seen repeatedly, ten times or more. The chain is built from TRBV24-1 and TRBJ1-1; D is unresolved. V was clipped by 3 bases and J by 7 bases, with 5 bases between them. This CDR3 has 11 residues. Germline lookup yields CDR1 KGHDR and CDR2 SFDVKD. The CDR3 DNA reads as TGTGCCACCAGTGATGCCGGTGAAGCTTTCTTT. It codes for CATSDAGEAFF.

This clonotype was seen many times. The chain joins TRBV12-5 to TRBJ2-6; D ambiguous. The germline V gene has CDR1 LGHNT and CDR2 FRNRAP. V was pared by 5 bases and J by 2 bases, with 16 bases between. The CDR3 consists of 17 residues. The CDR3 region is CASGPMPRGAGANVLTF. The CDR3, as DNA: TGTGCTAGTGGTCCCATGCCCCGAGGAGCTGGGGCCAACGTCCTGACTTTC.

In its sample, this clonotype was seen many times. V gene TRBV28 combines with J gene TRBJ2-3, with no clear D. The germline V and J ends were trimmed by 5 bases and 4 bases, with 19 bases remaining between them. Germline V gene data show CDR1 as MDHEN and CDR2 as SYDVKM. This CDR3 comprises 16 residues. The CDR3 region is CASSPWQYWSADTQYF. The CDR3 DNA sequence: TGTGCCAGCAGTCCGTGGCAGTATTGGTCGGCAGATACGCAGTATTTT.

This clonotype was counted ten times or more. The chain uses TRBV6-2 or TRBV6-3 and TRBJ2-1; TRBD2 is a possible D gene (5 bases). The CDR3 covers 13 residues. Per germline, CDR1 MNHEY and CDR2 SVGEGT. The ends were cut back, 1 base at V and 5 bases at J, with 6 bases in the middle. Written as DNA, the CDR3 is TGTGCCAGCAGTTACTGGAGGAACAATGAGCAGTTCTTC. This translates into CASSYWRNNEQFF.